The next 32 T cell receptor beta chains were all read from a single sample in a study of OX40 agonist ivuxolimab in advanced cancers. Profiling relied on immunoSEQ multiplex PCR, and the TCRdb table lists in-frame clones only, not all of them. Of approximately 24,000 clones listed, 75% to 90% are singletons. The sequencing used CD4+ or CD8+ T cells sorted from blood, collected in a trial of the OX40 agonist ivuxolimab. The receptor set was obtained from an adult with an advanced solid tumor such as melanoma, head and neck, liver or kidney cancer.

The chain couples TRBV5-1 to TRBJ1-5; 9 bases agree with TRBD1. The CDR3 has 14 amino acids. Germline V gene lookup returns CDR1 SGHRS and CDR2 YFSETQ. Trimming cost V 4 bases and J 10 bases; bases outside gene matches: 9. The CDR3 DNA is TGCGCCAGCAGCACGACAGGGGGGGAGGGCCCCCAGCATTTT. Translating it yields CASSTTGGEGPQHF.

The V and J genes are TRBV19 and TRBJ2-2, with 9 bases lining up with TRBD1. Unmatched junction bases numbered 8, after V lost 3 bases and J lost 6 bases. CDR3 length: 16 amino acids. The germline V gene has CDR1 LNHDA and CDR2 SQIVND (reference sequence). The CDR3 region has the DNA TGTGCCAGTAGTATCGGACGACAGGGGGTAGCCGGGGAGCTGTTTTTT. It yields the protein CASSIGRQGVAGELFF.

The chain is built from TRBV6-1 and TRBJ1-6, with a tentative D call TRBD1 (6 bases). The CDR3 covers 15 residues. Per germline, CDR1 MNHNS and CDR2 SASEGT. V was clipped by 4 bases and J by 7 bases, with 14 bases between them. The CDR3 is CASSVDRLRNSPLHF. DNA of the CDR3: TGTGCCAGCAGTGTTGACAGGTTAAGAAATTCACCCCTCCACTTT.

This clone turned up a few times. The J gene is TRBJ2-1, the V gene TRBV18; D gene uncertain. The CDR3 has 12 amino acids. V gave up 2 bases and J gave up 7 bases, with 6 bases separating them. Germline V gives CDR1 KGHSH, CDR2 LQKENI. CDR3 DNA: TGTGCCAGCTCACCAGCGAGGAATGAGCAGTTCTTC. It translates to CASSPARNEQFF.

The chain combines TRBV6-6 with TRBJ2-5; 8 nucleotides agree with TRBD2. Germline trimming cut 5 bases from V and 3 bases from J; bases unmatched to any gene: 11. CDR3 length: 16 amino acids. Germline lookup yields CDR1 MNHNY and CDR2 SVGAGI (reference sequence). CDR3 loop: CASSITFTGGEETQYF. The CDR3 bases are TGTGCCAGCAGTATCACATTCACGGGGGGGGAAGAGACCCAGTACTTC.

In DNA form, the CDR3 reads TGTGCCAGTAGTGTGAGGGGAAGTGGCAATCAGCCCCAGCATTTT. Translation: CASSVRGSGNQPQHF. The chain combines TRBV19 with TRBJ1-5; TRBD1 is a possible D gene (5 bases). CDR3 length equals 15 residues. V shed 5 bases and J shed 2 bases, with 13 bases lying between them. The V gene's germline CDR1 is LNHDA and CDR2 SQIVND (reference sequence).

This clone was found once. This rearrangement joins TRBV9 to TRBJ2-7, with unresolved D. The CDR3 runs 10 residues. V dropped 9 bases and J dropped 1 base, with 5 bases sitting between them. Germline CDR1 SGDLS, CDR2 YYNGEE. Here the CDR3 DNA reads TGTGCCAAGGGATCCTACGAGCAGTACTTC. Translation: CAKGSYEQYF.

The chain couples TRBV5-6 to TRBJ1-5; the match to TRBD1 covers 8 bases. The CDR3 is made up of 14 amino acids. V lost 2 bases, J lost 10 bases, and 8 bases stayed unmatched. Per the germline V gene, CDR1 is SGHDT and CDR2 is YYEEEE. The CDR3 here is CASSLARTGSPQHF. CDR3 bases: TGTGCCAGCAGCTTAGCCAGGACAGGGAGTCCCCAGCATTTT. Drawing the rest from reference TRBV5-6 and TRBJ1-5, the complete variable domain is DAGVTQSPTHLIKTRGQQVTLRCSPKSGHDTVSWYQQALGQGPQFIFQYYEEEERQRGNFPDRFSGHQFPNYSSELNVNALLLGDSALYLCASSLARTGSPQHFGDGTRLSIL.

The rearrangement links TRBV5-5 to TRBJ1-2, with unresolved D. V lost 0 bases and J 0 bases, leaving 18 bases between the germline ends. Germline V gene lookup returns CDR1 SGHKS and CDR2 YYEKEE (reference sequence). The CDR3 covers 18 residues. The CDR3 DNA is TGTGCCAGCAGCTTGGGGTTGGCGGCAGGCCTTACTAACTATGGCTACACCTTC. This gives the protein CASSLGLAAGLTNYGYTF.

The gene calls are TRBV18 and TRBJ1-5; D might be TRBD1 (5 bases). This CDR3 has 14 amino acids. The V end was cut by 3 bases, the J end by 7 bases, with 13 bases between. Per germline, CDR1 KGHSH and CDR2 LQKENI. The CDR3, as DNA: TGTGCCAGCTCACCCGGGACCACTAGACAGCCCCAGCATTTT. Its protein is CASSPGTTRQPQHF.

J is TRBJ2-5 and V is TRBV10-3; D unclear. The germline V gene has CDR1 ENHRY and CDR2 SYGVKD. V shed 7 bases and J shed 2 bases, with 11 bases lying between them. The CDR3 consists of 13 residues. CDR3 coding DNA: TGTGCCATCAAAACTCACGAGCAAGAGACCCAGTACTTC. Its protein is CAIKTHEQETQYF.

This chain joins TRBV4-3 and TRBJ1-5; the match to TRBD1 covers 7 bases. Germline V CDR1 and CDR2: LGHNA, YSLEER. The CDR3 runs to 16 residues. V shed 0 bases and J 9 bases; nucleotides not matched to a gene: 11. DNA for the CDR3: TGCGCCAGCAGCCAAGACTCGGGTGACAGGGTATGGCCCCAGCATTTT. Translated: CASSQDSGDRVWPQHF.

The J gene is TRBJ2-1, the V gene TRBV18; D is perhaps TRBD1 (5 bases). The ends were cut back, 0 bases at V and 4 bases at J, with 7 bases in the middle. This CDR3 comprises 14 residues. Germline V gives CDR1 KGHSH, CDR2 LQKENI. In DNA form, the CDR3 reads TGTGCCAGCTCACCACCCACAGGTTACAATGAGCAGTTCTTC. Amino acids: CASSPPTGYNEQFF.

CDR3 coding DNA: TGTGCCAGCAGTTCTCTAAGCGGAGAAGCTTTCTTT. It specifies CASSSLSGEAFF. The chain is built from TRBV6-1 and TRBJ1-1; D gene ambiguous. Trimming removed 5 bases at V and 8 bases at J, with 12 bases between. CDR3 length: 12 amino acids. The germline CDR1 and CDR2 sequences are MNHNS and SASEGT.

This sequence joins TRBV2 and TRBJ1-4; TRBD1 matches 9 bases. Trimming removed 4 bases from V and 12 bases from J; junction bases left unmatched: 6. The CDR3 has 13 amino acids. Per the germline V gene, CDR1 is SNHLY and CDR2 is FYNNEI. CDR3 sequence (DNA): TGTGCCAGCAGTGGGGGACAGGGCCGCGAACTGTTTTTT. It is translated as CASSGGQGRELFF.

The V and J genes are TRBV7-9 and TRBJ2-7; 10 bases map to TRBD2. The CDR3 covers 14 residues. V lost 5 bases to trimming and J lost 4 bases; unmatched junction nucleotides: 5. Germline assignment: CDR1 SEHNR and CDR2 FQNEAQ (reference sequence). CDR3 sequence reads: CASSIETSGYEQYF. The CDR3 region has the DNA TGTGCCAGCAGCATCGAGACTAGCGGGTACGAGCAGTACTTC.

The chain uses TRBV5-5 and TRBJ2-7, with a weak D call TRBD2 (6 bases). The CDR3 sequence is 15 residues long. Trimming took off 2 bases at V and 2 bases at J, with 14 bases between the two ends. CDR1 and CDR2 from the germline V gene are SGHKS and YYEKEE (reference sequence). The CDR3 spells CASSLYSGSTYEQYF. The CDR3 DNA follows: TGTGCCAGCAGCTTATATAGCGGATCAACCTACGAGCAGTACTTC.

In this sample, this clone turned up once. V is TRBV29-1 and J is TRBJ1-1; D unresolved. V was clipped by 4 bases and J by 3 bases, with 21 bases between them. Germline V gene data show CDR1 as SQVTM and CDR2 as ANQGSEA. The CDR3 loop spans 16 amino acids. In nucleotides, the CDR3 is TGCAGCGTTGTGGAGGTATCCGGATTCGAACACACTGAAGCTTTCTTT. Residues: CSVVEVSGFEHTEAFF.

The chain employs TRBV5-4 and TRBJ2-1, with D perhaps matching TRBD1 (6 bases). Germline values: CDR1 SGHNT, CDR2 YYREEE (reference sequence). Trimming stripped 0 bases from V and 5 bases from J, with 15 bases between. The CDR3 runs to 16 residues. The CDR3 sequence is CASSLEQGFYDNEQFF. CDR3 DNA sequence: TGTGCCAGCAGCTTGGAACAGGGTTTTTATGACAATGAGCAGTTCTTC.

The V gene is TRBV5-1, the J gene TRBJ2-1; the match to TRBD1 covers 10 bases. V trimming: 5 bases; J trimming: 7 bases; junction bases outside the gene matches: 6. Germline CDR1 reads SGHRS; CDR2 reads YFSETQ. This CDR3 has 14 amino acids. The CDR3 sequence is CASRGQGGKNEQFF. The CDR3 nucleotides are TGCGCCAGCAGAGGACAGGGGGGAAAGAATGAGCAGTTCTTC.

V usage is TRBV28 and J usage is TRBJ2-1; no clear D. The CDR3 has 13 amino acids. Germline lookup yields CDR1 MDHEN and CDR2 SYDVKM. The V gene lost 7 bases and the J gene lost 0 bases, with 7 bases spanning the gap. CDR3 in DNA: TGTGCCAGCACCTTGAGCTCCTACAATGAGCAGTTCTTC. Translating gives CASTLSSYNEQFF.

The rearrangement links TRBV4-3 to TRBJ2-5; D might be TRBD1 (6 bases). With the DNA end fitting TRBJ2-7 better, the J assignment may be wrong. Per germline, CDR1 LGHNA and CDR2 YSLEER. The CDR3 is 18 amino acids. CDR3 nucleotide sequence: TGCGCCAGCAGCCAAGATATTCAGTCGGCACTAGGGGGCTACGAGCAGTACTTC. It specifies CASSQDIQSALGGYEQYF.

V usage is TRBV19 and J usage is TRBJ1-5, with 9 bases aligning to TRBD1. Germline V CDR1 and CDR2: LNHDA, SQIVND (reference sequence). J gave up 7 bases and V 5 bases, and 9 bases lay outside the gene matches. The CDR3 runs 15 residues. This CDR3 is CASSHGRTGEQPQHF. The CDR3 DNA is TGTGCCAGTAGTCACGGACGGACAGGGGAACAGCCCCAGCATTTT.

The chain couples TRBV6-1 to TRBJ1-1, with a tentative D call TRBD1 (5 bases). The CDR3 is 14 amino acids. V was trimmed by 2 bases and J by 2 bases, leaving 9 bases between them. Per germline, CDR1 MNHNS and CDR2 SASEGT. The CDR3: CASSELRGNTEAFF. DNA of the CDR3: TGTGCCAGCAGTGAATTGAGGGGTAACACTGAAGCTTTCTTT.

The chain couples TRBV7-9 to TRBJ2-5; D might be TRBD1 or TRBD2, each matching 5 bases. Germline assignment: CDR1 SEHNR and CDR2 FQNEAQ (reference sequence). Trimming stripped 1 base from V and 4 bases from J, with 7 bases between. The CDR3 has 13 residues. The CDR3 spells CASSLDGGETQYF. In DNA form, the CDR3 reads TGTGCCAGCAGCTTAGATGGGGGAGAGACCCAGTACTTC. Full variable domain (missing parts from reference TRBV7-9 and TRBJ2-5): DTGVSQNPRHKITKRGQNVTFRCDPISEHNRLYWYRQTLGQGPEFLTYFQNEAQLEKSRLLSDRFSAERPKGSFSTLEIQRTEQGDSAMYLCASSLDGGETQYFGPGTRLLVL.

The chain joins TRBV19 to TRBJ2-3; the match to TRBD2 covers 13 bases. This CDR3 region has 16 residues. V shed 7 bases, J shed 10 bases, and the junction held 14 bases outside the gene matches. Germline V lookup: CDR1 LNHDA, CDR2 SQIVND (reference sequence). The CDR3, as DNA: TGTGCCAGTACCCCCCCCGGACTAGCGGGAGCGTGGGCGCAGTATTTT. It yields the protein CASTPPGLAGAWAQYF. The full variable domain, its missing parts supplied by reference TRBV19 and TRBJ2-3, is DGGITQSPKYLFRKEGQNVTLSCEQNLNHDAMYWYRQDPGQGLRLIYYSQIVNDFQKGDIAEGYSVSREKKESFPLTVTSAQKNPTAFYLCASTPPGLAGAWAQYFGPGTRLTVL.

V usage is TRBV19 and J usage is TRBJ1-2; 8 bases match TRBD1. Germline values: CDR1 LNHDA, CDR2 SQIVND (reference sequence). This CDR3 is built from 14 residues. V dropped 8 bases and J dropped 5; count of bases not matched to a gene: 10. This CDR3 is CASRNRQGTYGYTF. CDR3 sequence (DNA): TGTGCCAGTCGGAACCGACAGGGGACATATGGCTACACCTTC.

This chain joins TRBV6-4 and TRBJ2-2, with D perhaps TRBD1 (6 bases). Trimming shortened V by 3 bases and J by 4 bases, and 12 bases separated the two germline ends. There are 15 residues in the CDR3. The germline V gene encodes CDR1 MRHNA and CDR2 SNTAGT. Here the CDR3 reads CASSEGRGSTGELFF. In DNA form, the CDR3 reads TGTGCCAGCAGTGAAGGCAGGGGTTCCACCGGGGAGCTGTTTTTT.

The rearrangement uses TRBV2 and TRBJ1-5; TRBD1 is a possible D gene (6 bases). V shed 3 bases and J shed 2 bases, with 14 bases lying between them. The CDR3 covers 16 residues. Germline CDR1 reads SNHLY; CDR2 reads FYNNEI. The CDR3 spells CASSENRVRGNQPQHF. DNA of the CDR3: TGTGCCAGCAGTGAGAACAGGGTTCGTGGCAATCAGCCCCAGCATTTT. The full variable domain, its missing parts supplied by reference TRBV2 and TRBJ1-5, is EPEVTQTPSHQVTQMGQEVILRCVPISNHLYFYWYRQILGQKVEFLVSFYNNEISEKSEIFDDQFSVERPDGSNFTLKIRSTKLEDSAMYFCASSENRVRGNQPQHFGDGTRLSIL.

CDR3 amino acids: CASSTVRDRPNTGELFF. For the CDR3, the DNA is TGTGCCAGCAGCACCGTCCGGGACAGGCCGAACACCGGGGAGCTGTTTTTT. The chain combines TRBV13 with TRBJ2-2; 8 bases line up with TRBD1. The CDR3 runs to 17 residues. J gave up 0 bases and V 5 bases, and 8 bases lay outside the gene matches. CDR1 is PRHDT and CDR2 is FYEKMQ in the germline V gene (reference sequence).

For the CDR3, the DNA is TGTGCCAGCTCACTGAGACAGGGGGGCGATCAGCCCCAGCATTTT. Its protein is CASSLRQGGDQPQHF. The V call is TRBV18, the J call TRBJ1-5; 9 bases map to TRBD1. The CDR3 covers 15 residues. Germline values: CDR1 KGHSH, CDR2 LQKENI. The J segment lost 5 bases and the V segment lost 4 bases, leaving 6 bases of the junction unmatched.

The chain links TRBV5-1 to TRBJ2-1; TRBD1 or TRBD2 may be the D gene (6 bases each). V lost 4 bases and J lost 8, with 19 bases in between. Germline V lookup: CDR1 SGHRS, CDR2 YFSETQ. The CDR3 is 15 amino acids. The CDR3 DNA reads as TGCGCCAGCAGCGAGCAGGGGACTGGGGGCGATGAGCAGTTCTTC. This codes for CASSEQGTGGDEQFF.